This T cell receptor beta chain was documented in a study of cytomegalovirus exposure and HLA in healthy donors. Study-wide findings and caveats: It was reported in a later analysis that an Asian-associated ancestry cluster showed fewer N-insertions than the 666-donor mean. Another analysis was done later, and it associated around 15,000 TCR beta sequences with HLA alleles at 0.05 false discovery rate.

Trimming shortened V by 1 base and J by 12 bases, and 16 bases separated the two germline ends. The CDR3 is made up of 14 amino acids. Germline loops: CDR1 GTSNPN, CDR2 SVGIG (reference sequence). For this clone: The antigen is not known.

Primers for the PCR totalled 60 Vbeta and 13 Jbeta. Clones were read by immunoSEQ multiplex PCR, and TCRdb kept only the in-frame ones, dropping some. The table includes under 200,000 clones, about 80% detected once. Though nominally healthy at sampling, donors likely had unrecorded immune exposures. Sequenced material: PBMCs. This sequence joins TRBV30 and TRBJ1-6; a weak D match, TRBD1 (5 bases). This receptor was taken from a man under 40 in good health and CMV-seronegative. CDR3 nucleotides: TGTGCCTGGAGTGGCGGGGGGGGGTCACGACCCCTCCACTTT. This sequence encodes CAWSGGGGSRPLHF.